This TCR beta chain was captured in a study of read filtering for tumor transcriptome and immune sequencing. Looking at the study overall: The cohort had 17 men and around 15 women aged about 47 to 80, mean around 63 years. TCR-mapped reads were about 3.5 to 10.27 million with IR-seq versus roughly 80 to 1273 with RNA-seq.

Molecular barcoded adaptors covering alpha/delta and beta/gamma chains were used on about 0.4 ug RNA. One entry per CDR3 protein, called by TCRdb with MiXCR from the reads. Of 25,000 or so distinct CDR3 sequences in the sample, 20% to 25% are singletons; the top ten hold 15% to 20%. This clonotype occurred many times. Its matching antigen is unknown. Whole-study findings and limits: Around 85% of IR-seq clonotypes had one read, totaling around 3.5% of reads; RNA-seq: 74.6% and 44.6%. Even smaller IR-seq throughput identified most shared clonotypes.

The germline gives CDR1 SEHNR, CDR2 FQNEAQ (reference sequence). V shed 6 bases and J shed 7 bases, with 16 bases lying between them. The CDR3 is 14 residues long. The chain links TRBV7-9 to TRBJ2-1, with D tentatively TRBD2 (6 bases). What was sequenced was a population of CD138-negative cells sorted from bone marrow. The receptor was derived from a donor aged 40 or over with multiple myeloma. The CDR3 nucleotides are TGTGCCAGCAGGCGGGACGGGAAATCAAATGAGCAGTTCTTC. It is translated as CASRRDGKSNEQFF.